The rows below give T cell receptor beta chains drawn from one sample of a study of TIL therapy for anti-PD-1-resistant metastatic lung cancer. TCRdb's table, derived via immunoSEQ multiplex PCR, lists solely in-frame clones and lacks some. The top ten hold more than 35% of the sample, which has roughly 17,000 clones, about 68% seen once. The sequenced sample was blood, obtained at baseline. The source of these receptors is a person aged 25 to 80 with non-small cell lung cancer. Each CDR3 is given with its conserved first and last residue. Fields, in order: clone size, J gene, V gene, D gene, CDR3 DNA, CDR3 protein. The D gene is left open where the match is weak. Some rows mark clone size as missing; the rest say once, few, many or name a class of expanded clone.

.	TRBJ2-7	TRBV5-1	TRBD2	TGCGCCAGCAGCTTCCAAGCGGGGTACTCCTACGAGCAGTACTTC	CASSFQAGYSYEQYF
.	TRBJ1-2	TRBV5-4	TRBD1	TGTGCCAGCAGCTCCATTTCGACAGGGCCAGCTAACTATGGCTACACCTTC	CASSSISTGPANYGYTF
.	TRBJ2-3	TRBV30	.	TGTGCCTGGAGTCTGACTGTCACAGATACGCAGTATTTT	CAWSLTVTDTQYF
.	TRBJ1-2	TRBV6-5	.	TGTGCCAGCAGACCTCCCTGGGGGGAAGGGTATGGCTACACCTTC	CASRPPWGEGYGYTF
.	TRBJ1-3	TRBV9	.	TGTGCCAGCAGCGTAGGGGCAGGATCATACTCTGGAAACACCATATATTTT	CASSVGAGSYSGNTIYF
once	TRBJ2-3	TRBV11-2	TRBD2	TGTGCCAGCAGCGCGGGGGGGCCAGGCACAGATACGCAGTATTTT	CASSAGGPGTDTQYF
.	TRBJ2-1	TRBV6-4	.	TGTGCCAGCAGCCGGAGGGGGCTCACCTACAATGAGCAGTTCTTC	CASSRRGLTYNEQFF
.	TRBJ2-3	TRBV5-1	.	TGCGCCAGCAGCTTGGGGGAAAACACAGATACGCAGTATTTT	CASSLGENTDTQYF
once	TRBJ2-5	TRBV9	.	TGTGCCAGCAGCGTAGCCCTCGGGGGCAGGGTCCAAGAGACCCAGTACTTC	CASSVALGGRVQETQYF
.	TRBJ1-6	TRBV4-1	TRBD1	TGCGCCAGCAGCCAAGGGACAGGAGCCATTAATTCACCCCTCCACTTT	CASSQGTGAINSPLHF
few	TRBJ1-3	TRBV19	.	TGTGCCAGCGGGACATTCACCATATATTTT	CASGTFTIYF
.	TRBJ2-1	TRBV10-1	.	TGCGCCAGCAGTGACGACTCATTTAACAATGAGCAGTTCTTC	CASSDDSFNNEQFF
.	TRBJ1-1	TRBV5-5	.	TGTGCCAGCAGCTTGCCCAGGGGACGGGTGAACACTGAAGCTTTCTTT	CASSLPRGRVNTEAFF
.	TRBJ2-1	TRBV9	.	TGTGCCAGCAGCGTAGGTGGTCCCTCCTACAATGAGCAGTTCTTC	CASSVGGPSYNEQFF
.	TRBJ1-5	TRBV2	.	TGTGCCAGCACGTGGATTCGGGGGACCGGCCAGCCCCAGCATTTT	CASTWIRGTGQPQHF
.	TRBJ1-6	TRBV5-4	TRBD1	TGTGCCAGCAGCCTGACTGGGACAGGGGATTCACCCCTCCACTTT	CASSLTGTGDSPLHF
.	TRBJ2-7	TRBV7-2	TRBD1	TGTGCCAGCAGCTTAGCCGGGACAGGTACCTACGAGCAGTACTTC	CASSLAGTGTYEQYF
.	TRBJ2-7	TRBV5-6	.	TGTGCCAGCAGCGGCTCCTACGAGCAGTACTTC	CASSGSYEQYF
.	TRBJ1-1	TRBV4-1	.	TGCGCCAGCAGCCAGGATGGTGGACAGCAAGAAGCTTTCTTT	CASSQDGGQQEAFF
.	TRBJ2-7	TRBV10-3	.	TGTGCCATCAGCCTCACAGGAGGCTACGAGCAGTACTTC	CAISLTGGYEQYF
.	TRBJ2-7	TRBV4-1	TRBD2	TGCGCCAGCAGCCCTACTAGCGGGGGGGATGCCTACGAGCAGTACTTC	CASSPTSGGDAYEQYF
.	TRBJ1-2	TRBV4-1	.	TGCGCCAGCAGCCCAGACCCCCGGGCATTTAACTATGGCTACACCTTC	CASSPDPRAFNYGYTF
.	TRBJ1-2	TRBV2	.	TGTGCCAGCAGTGAGTCAGGGACCTATGGCTACACCTTC	CASSESGTYGYTF
.	TRBJ2-7	TRBV6-1	.	TGTGCCAGCAACCGGGACCTAATAGCCCACGAGCAGTACTTC	CASNRDLIAHEQYF
.	TRBJ1-4	TRBV6-1	TRBD1	TGTGCCAGCAGCGTCAACAGGGGGGAGGAAAAACTGTTTTTT	CASSVNRGEEKLFF
.	TRBJ1-1	TRBV7-9	.	TGTGCCAGCAGCTTATTCAGCGTGAACACTGAAGCTTTCTTT	CASSLFSVNTEAFF
.	TRBJ2-1	TRBV7-3	TRBD2	TGCGCCAGCAGCCAAGGGACTAGCGGGAGGGCCAATGAGCAGTTCTTC	CASSQGTSGRANEQFF
.	TRBJ2-5	TRBV5-1	TRBD2	TGCGCCAGCACCCCTGGACTACGGGGGGGCCAAGAGACCCAGTACTTC	CASTPGLRGGQETQYF
.	TRBJ2-5	TRBV11-3	TRBD2	TGTGCCAGCAGTTACTATTTAGCGGGGGCTGGGGAGACCCAGTACTTC	CASSYYLAGAGETQYF
.	TRBJ1-2	TRBV29-1	TRBD1	TGCAGCGTTGAAACAGGGACAGACTATGGCTACACCTTC	CSVETGTDYGYTF
once	TRBJ2-1	TRBV6-1	.	TGTGCCAGCAGTGAACTGCAGTACAGCTTCGGCAATGAGCAGTTCTTC	CASSELQYSFGNEQFF
.	TRBJ2-7	TRBV7-3	.	TGTGCCAGCAGCCCCGGGACGGGAACCTACGAGCAGTACTTC	CASSPGTGTYEQYF
.	TRBJ2-3	TRBV21-1	.	TGTGCCAGCAGCAGCGGGGATACGCAGTATTTT	CASSSGDTQYF
.	TRBJ2-7	TRBV25-1	.	TGTGCCAGCCGTCTAGGGACCGAGCAGTACTTC	CASRLGTEQYF
.	TRBJ2-7	TRBV27	.	TGTGCCAGCAGTTTATGGGAACGCCCCTACGAGCAGTACTTC	CASSLWERPYEQYF
.	TRBJ2-1	TRBV5-1	.	TGCGCCAGCAGCTTGAGGGGGGCGGGACTCTACAATGAGCAGTTCTTC	CASSLRGAGLYNEQFF
few	TRBJ2-1	TRBV7-6	.	TGTGCCAGCAGCTTAGATGGAAACTCCTACAATGAGCAGTTCTTC	CASSLDGNSYNEQFF
.	TRBJ2-3	TRBV5-1	.	TGCGCCAGCAATACTAGCCCTTTCACAGATACGCAGTATTTT	CASNTSPFTDTQYF
.	TRBJ2-5	TRBV4-1	.	TGCGCCAGCAGCCAATTCCCGGGCGAGACCCAGTACTTC	CASSQFPGETQYF
.	TRBJ2-2	TRBV5-1	.	TGCGCCAGCAGCGACTTGACAGGGAACACCGGGGAGCTGTTTTTT	CASSDLTGNTGELFF
.	TRBJ2-7	TRBV11-2	.	TGTGCCAGCAGGGAAACGGCTCGTTTACGGGCAGGGGTTGGCTACGAGCAGTACTTC	CASRETARLRAGVGYEQYF
.	TRBJ2-5	TRBV5-4	TRBD1	TGTGCCAGCAGCCCGGGGACAGGGGGAAGATTGGAGACCCAGTACTTC	CASSPGTGGRLETQYF
.	TRBJ2-1	TRBV29-1	.	TGCAGCGTTAGGGGGGCATCAGTCGGTCCTGAGCAGTTCTTC	CSVRGASVGPEQFF
.	TRBJ2-7	TRBV6-1	.	TGTGCCAGCAGCCGGGGAATCTCCTACGAGCAGTACTTC	CASSRGISYEQYF
.	TRBJ1-6	TRBV19	.	TGTGCCAGTAGTATAGACAGGGAAAGTTCACCCCTCCACTTT	CASSIDRESSPLHF
.	TRBJ1-2	TRBV19	.	TGTGCCAGTAGCCCGAGGGGCAGGGGAGCTAACTATGGCTACACCTTC	CASSPRGRGANYGYTF